A single T cell receptor beta chain is shown here with its context. Looked up from germline, CDR1 is MNHEY and CDR2 is SMNVEV (reference sequence). Losses at the gene ends were 5 bases for V and 5 bases for J; bases not matched to a gene: 10. The CDR3 loop spans 15 amino acids. The data derive from a study of OX40 agonist ivuxolimab in advanced cancers. Sequencing used immunoSEQ multiplex PCR; TCRdb keeps in-frame clones, though not all of them. This table has some 91,000 clones, approximately 89% appearing once. The genes are TRBV27 and TRBJ2-5; 8 nucleotides agree with TRBD1. The clonotype originates from an adult with an advanced solid tumor such as melanoma, head and neck, liver or kidney cancer. The starting material was CD4+ or CD8+ T cells sorted from blood, obtained in a trial of the OX40 agonist ivuxolimab. The CDR3 nucleotides are TGTGCCAGCAGTCCTCGGACAGGGATGGTGGAGACCCAGTACTTC. Protein sequence: CASSPRTGMVETQYF.